These 26 T cell receptor beta chains came from one sample sequenced in a study of T cell responses to AZD1222 COVID-19 vaccine. TCRdb's table, derived via immunoSEQ multiplex PCR, lists solely in-frame clones and lacks some. The sample has approximately 140,000 clones, about 90% seen once. Sequenced here: peripheral blood, sampled 28 days after the second dose of the MenACWY control vaccine. The receptors derive from an adult who received the MenACWY meningococcal vaccine as a control.

This chain joins TRBV5-8 and TRBJ2-3; D is unclear. V lost 2 bases, J lost 1 base, and 17 bases lay in between. Germline CDR1 reads SGHTS; CDR2 reads YDEGEE. The CDR3 is made up of 17 amino acids. The DNA for the CDR3 is TGTGCCAGCAGCTTCCCCCTTGATGGGTCAGGCACAGATACGCAGTATTTT. It specifies CASSFPLDGSGTDTQYF. The variable domain in full, completed from reference TRBV5-8 and TRBJ2-3, reads EAGVTQSPTHLIKTRGQQATLRCSPISGHTSVYWYQQALGLGLQFLLWYDEGEERNRGNFPPRFSGRQFPNYSSELNVNALELEDSALYLCASSFPLDGSGTDTQYFGPGTRLTVL.

This clone appeared once. The CDR3 spells CASSPTPSSGNTIYF. The CDR3 bases are TGTGCCAGCAGCCCGACACCGAGCTCTGGAAACACCATATATTTT. The chain is built from TRBV7-9 and TRBJ1-3, with D unclear. V lost 5 bases and J lost 0, with 11 bases in between. The CDR3 runs 15 residues. Germline assignment: CDR1 SEHNR and CDR2 FQNEAQ (reference sequence).

The genes are TRBV19 and TRBJ1-5; 7 bases agree with TRBD1. From germline, CDR1 is LNHDA and CDR2 SQIVND (reference sequence). This CDR3 has 13 residues. After removal of 8 bases from V and 3 bases from J, the junction contained 4 bases not matched to a gene. The CDR3 here is CASLDRDNQPQHF. CDR3 bases: TGTGCCAGTCTTGACAGGGACAATCAGCCCCAGCATTTT. The variable domain in full, completed from reference TRBV19 and TRBJ1-5, reads DGGITQSPKYLFRKEGQNVTLSCEQNLNHDAMYWYRQDPGQGLRLIYYSQIVNDFQKGDIAEGYSVSREKKESFPLTVTSAQKNPTAFYLCASLDRDNQPQHFGDGTRLSIL.

The genes are TRBV7-3 and TRBJ2-1; 10 positions match TRBD1. This CDR3 spans 16 amino acids. The germline V gene encodes CDR1 SGHTA and CDR2 FQGTGA. V lost 5 bases, J lost 2 bases, and 6 bases stayed unmatched. CDR3 amino acids: CASSLDRGVTYNEQFF. Written as DNA, the CDR3 is TGTGCCAGCAGCCTGGACAGGGGGGTTACCTACAATGAGCAGTTCTTC.

The DNA for the CDR3 is TGTGCCAGCAGTTCAACGGGCCTGGCCTACGAGCAGTACTTC. Protein sequence: CASSSTGLAYEQYF. J is TRBJ2-7 and V is TRBV27, with D uncertain. Trimming removed 4 bases at V and 2 bases at J, with 12 bases between. The CDR3 totals 14 residues. CDR1 MNHEY and CDR2 SMNVEV come from the germline V gene (reference sequence).

This rearrangement joins TRBV19 to TRBJ1-4; possible D gene TRBD1, 5 bases. This CDR3 is built from 17 residues. Germline lookup yields CDR1 LNHDA and CDR2 SQIVND (reference sequence). The V end was cut by 5 bases, the J end by 0 bases, with 16 bases between. The chain's CDR3 is CASSLGRGGTTNEKLFF. The CDR3 DNA reads as TGTGCCAGTAGTTTAGGCCGCGGGGGAACAACTAATGAAAAACTGTTTTTT.

This chain joins TRBV5-6 and TRBJ2-1; tentative D call: TRBD2 (6 bases). The CDR3 runs to 15 residues. Trimming removed 2 bases at V and 7 bases at J, with 16 bases between. CDR1 and CDR2 from the germline V gene are SGHDT and YYEEEE. CDR3 bases: TGTGCCAGCAGCTTTACCGGGACTCGTAATAATGAGCAGTTCTTC. The encoded protein is CASSFTGTRNNEQFF.

The chain carries TRBV5-8 and TRBJ2-7; the D gene is possibly TRBD1 (6 bases). This CDR3 is 14 amino acids long. Germline V gene lookup returns CDR1 SGHTS and CDR2 YDEGEE. Between the trimmed V and J ends, which lost 4 bases and 6 bases, there was a span of 17 bases. CDR3 sequence: CASSRLAEGGEQYF. CDR3 DNA sequence: TGTGCCAGCAGCAGGCTCGCGGAAGGGGGCGAGCAGTACTTC.

The rearrangement uses TRBV5-1 and TRBJ2-3, with 13 positions matching TRBD2. This CDR3 comprises 16 residues. Trimming at V came to 4 bases and at J to 2 bases, leaving 4 bases not matched to a gene. Germline V gene lookup returns CDR1 SGHRS and CDR2 YFSETQ. The CDR3 DNA is TGCGCCAGCAGCGTGGGACTAGCGGGGCACACAGATACGCAGTATTTT. Translating gives CASSVGLAGHTDTQYF.

V and J are TRBV3-1 (or the pseudogene TRBV3-2) and TRBJ2-7; no clear D gene. Germline V CDR1 and CDR2: LGHDT, YNNKEL (reference sequence). Trimming cost V 1 base and J 1 base, with 5 bases left between them. CDR3 size: 13 residues. CDR3 sequence: CASSQAGSYEQYF. CDR3 nucleotide sequence: TGTGCCAGCAGCCAAGCAGGATCCTACGAGCAGTACTTC.

Only one count was recorded for this clone. The chain recombines TRBV5-3 with TRBJ1-6, with 9 bases matching TRBD1. TRBV5-3 is an open reading frame whose function is uncertain. CDR3 length equals 19 residues. V trimming: 4 bases; J trimming: 0 bases; junction bases outside the gene matches: 11. The DNA of the CDR3 is TGTGCCAGAAGCCCGTGGACAGGGGACCTGAGCTCCTATAATTCACCCCTCCACTTT. The encoded protein is CARSPWTGDLSSYNSPLHF.

V gene TRBV3-1 (or the pseudogene TRBV3-2) combines with J gene TRBJ2-5; 7 bases are shared with TRBD2. There are 18 residues in the CDR3. CDR1 and CDR2 (germline): LGHDT, YNNKEL (reference sequence). The J segment lost 0 bases and the V segment lost 4 bases, leaving 14 bases of the junction unmatched. CDR3: CASSLYPTGTTYQETQYF. In DNA form, the CDR3 reads TGTGCCAGCAGCCTTTACCCAACCGGGACTACGTACCAAGAGACCCAGTACTTC.

The chain uses TRBV7-2 and TRBJ1-6, with unresolved D. This CDR3 has 14 residues. Trimming took 0 bases from V and 10 from J, leaving 10 bases between them. Germline-derived CDR1 and CDR2 are SGHTA and FQGNSA. This CDR3 reads CASSLAEGGSPLHF. The CDR3 DNA sequence: TGTGCCAGCAGCTTAGCGGAGGGAGGGTCACCCCTCCACTTT.

The V gene is TRBV19, the J gene TRBJ2-7; D perhaps matches TRBD1 (6 bases). Germline V gives CDR1 LNHDA, CDR2 SQIVND (reference sequence). The CDR3 is 13 residues long. Trimming cost V 9 bases and J 3 bases, with 15 bases left between them. This chain's CDR3 is CASTKTGGYEQYF. CDR3 bases: TGTGCCAGCACAAAGACAGGAGGCTACGAGCAGTACTTC.

The chain joins TRBV19 to TRBJ1-1; tentative D call: TRBD1 (6 bases). The V gene's germline CDR1 is LNHDA and CDR2 SQIVND (reference sequence). V shed 5 bases and J shed 7 bases, with 11 bases lying between them. The CDR3 covers 12 residues. CDR3 sequence reads: CASSGRGYEAFF. The CDR3 nucleotides are TGTGCCAGTAGTGGCAGGGGATATGAAGCTTTCTTT.

J is TRBJ2-2 and V is TRBV9; D remains ambiguous. The germline V gene has CDR1 SGDLS and CDR2 YYNGEE. There are 14 residues in the CDR3. V was shortened by 4 bases and J by 0 bases, with 7 bases between the two germline ends. The CDR3 DNA reads TGTGCCAGCAGCCCTCGGGCGAACACCGGGGAGCTGTTTTTT. It encodes CASSPRANTGELFF. Together with reference TRBV9 and TRBJ2-2, the CDR3 gives the full variable domain: DSGVTQTPKHLITATGQRVTLRCSPRSGDLSVYWYQQSLDQGLQFLIQYYNGEERAKGNILERFSAQQFPDLHSELNLSSLELGDSALYFCASSPRANTGELFFGEGSRLTVL.

This rearrangement joins TRBV7-2 to TRBJ2-5; either TRBD1 or TRBD2 may fit D (6 bases each). The CDR3 contains 13 residues. V gave up 6 bases and J gave up 4 bases, with 12 bases separating them. Germline loops: CDR1 SGHTA, CDR2 FQGNSA. The CDR3 sequence is CASRTGALETQYF. CDR3 nucleotides: TGTGCCAGCAGGACGGGGGCGTTAGAGACCCAGTACTTC.

The V and J genes are TRBV4-1 and TRBJ2-7; D is uncertain. The germline gives CDR1 MGHRA, CDR2 YSYEKL. V was pared by 0 bases and J by 5 bases, with 8 bases between. This CDR3 is built from 13 residues. CDR3 sequence: CASSQDNWHEQYF. Here the CDR3 DNA reads TGCGCCAGCAGCCAAGATAACTGGCACGAGCAGTACTTC.

The chain uses TRBV28 and TRBJ1-2, with D unresolved. This CDR3 comprises 14 residues. CDR1 and CDR2 from the germline V gene are MDHEN and SYDVKM. Trimming removed 8 bases from V and 0 bases from J, with 13 bases in between. The CDR3 is CASHSTITNYGYTF. The CDR3 DNA follows: TGTGCCAGCCACTCGACAATCACTAACTATGGCTACACCTTC.

The chain couples TRBV7-2 to TRBJ1-4; TRBD1 is a possible D gene (6 bases). Trimming stripped 2 bases from V and 8 bases from J, with 15 bases between. The CDR3 covers 15 residues. The V gene's germline CDR1 is SGHTA and CDR2 FQGNSA. CDR3 region: CASSLSRGSGEKLFF. DNA for the CDR3: TGTGCCAGCAGCTTAAGCAGGGGCAGTGGGGAAAAACTGTTTTTT.

This rearrangement joins TRBV10-1 to TRBJ2-7; 7 nucleotides agree with TRBD1. Germline V gene sequence: CDR1 WNHNN, CDR2 SYGVQD (reference sequence). With 2 bases clipped from V and 0 bases from J, the junction kept 4 bases outside the gene matches. This CDR3 contains 15 residues. The CDR3 DNA follows: TGCGCCAGCAGTGAGGCAGGGGACAGCTCCTACGAGCAGTACTTC. It specifies CASSEAGDSSYEQYF.

The rearrangement links TRBV7-8 to TRBJ2-7; D is perhaps TRBD2 (5 bases). The ends were cut back, 4 bases at V and 3 bases at J, with 13 bases in the middle. Germline values: CDR1 SGHVS, CDR2 FQNEAQ. The CDR3 consists of 14 residues. The CDR3 bases are TGTGCCAGCAGCTCCGCCGGACTCGGCTACGAGCAGTACTTC. It translates to CASSSAGLGYEQYF.

The sample holds one count of this clone. V and J are TRBV28 and TRBJ2-7; 7 nucleotides match TRBD2. CDR1 is MDHEN, CDR2 SYDVKM, per germline. The CDR3 extends over 15 amino acids. Losses at the gene ends were 1 base for V and 7 bases for J; bases not matched to a gene: 10. CDR3 coding DNA: TGTGCCAGCAGTTTATCTGCGGGAGTGGGTTGGGAGCAGTACTTC. Its translation: CASSLSAGVGWEQYF.

The chain combines TRBV11-2 with TRBJ1-2; maybe TRBD1 (6 bases). V shed 4 bases and J shed 3 bases, with 15 bases lying between them. Germline lookup yields CDR1 SGHAT and CDR2 FQNNGV. The CDR3 loop spans 15 amino acids. Here the CDR3 DNA reads TGTGCCAGCAGCTCCGTCCTCGACAGGCACTATGGCTACACCTTC. Protein product: CASSSVLDRHYGYTF.

The chain combines TRBV12-2 with TRBJ2-5; the table's D call of TRBD2 was not tested on the DNA. TRBV12-2 is given as a pseudogene. The CDR3 has 16 amino acids. The DNA of the CDR3 is TGTGCAAGTCGCCCCGGACTAGCGGGAGTTCCCAGGCCCCAGTACTTC. Encoded protein: CASRPGLAGVPRPQYF.

This sequence joins TRBV6-2 or TRBV6-3 and TRBJ2-1, with 9 bases matching TRBD1. Losses at the gene ends were 4 bases for V and 9 bases for J; bases not matched to a gene: 10. CDR1 is MNHEY, CDR2 SVGEGT, per germline. The CDR3 is 15 amino acids. The CDR3 reads CASSFLGTGSTEQFF. In nucleotides, the CDR3 is TGTGCCAGCAGTTTCCTCGGGACAGGGAGCACTGAGCAGTTCTTC.